This entry lists 24 T cell receptor beta chains sequenced from one sample in a study of OX40 agonist ivuxolimab in advanced cancers. The repertoire was sequenced with immunoSEQ multiplex PCR; TCRdb's copy has only in-frame clones and lacks some. The sample holds some 45,000 clones; 75% to 90% are singletons and the top ten take approximately 5%. This specimen consisted of CD4+ or CD8+ T cells sorted from blood, obtained in a trial of the OX40 agonist ivuxolimab. The receptors were gathered from an adult with an advanced solid tumor such as melanoma, head and neck, liver or kidney cancer.

The chain links TRBV30 to TRBJ2-5; 8 bases are a match to TRBD2. The CDR3 is 12 amino acids. J gave up 6 bases and V 8 bases, and 8 bases lay outside the gene matches. Germline CDR1 and CDR2: GTSNPN and SVGIG (reference sequence). CDR3 bases: TGTGCCACCGACGGGGGGGCTAAGACCCAGTACTTC. Its protein is CATDGGAKTQYF.

In nucleotides, the CDR3 is TGTGCCAGCTCTGTTCGACAGGAAAGCACAGATACGCAGTATTTT. It codes for CASSVRQESTDTQYF. The chain has TRBV18 and TRBJ2-3; TRBD1 might be the D (6 bases). The V gene's germline CDR1 is KGHSH and CDR2 LQKENI. Deletions cut 6 bases from V and 0 bases from J, with 13 bases between. The CDR3 is 15 amino acids.

The sample holds a few counts of this clone. The chain recombines TRBV10-3 with TRBJ1-1; D remains ambiguous. The V end was cut by 6 bases, the J end by 1 base, with 6 bases between. The germline V gene has CDR1 ENHRY and CDR2 SYGVKD. CDR3 length equals 12 residues. CDR3 in DNA: TGTGCCATCAGAGTGGGGAACACTGAAGCTTTCTTT. It encodes CAIRVGNTEAFF.

This rearrangement joins TRBV6-5 to TRBJ1-2; possible D gene TRBD1, 5 bases. V was trimmed by 4 bases and J by 5 bases, leaving 20 bases between them. Germline V lookup: CDR1 MNHEY, CDR2 SVGAGI. The CDR3 has 16 amino acids. The CDR3 DNA sequence: TGTGCCAGCAGTTCCCCCGGTGGCGCAGGGTGGTATGGCTACACCTTC. Translated: CASSSPGGAGWYGYTF.

The J gene is TRBJ2-1, the V gene TRBV7-9; D might be TRBD2 (6 bases). CDR3 size: 15 residues. CDR1 is SEHNR and CDR2 is FQNEAQ in the germline V gene (reference sequence). V was shortened by 5 bases and J by 7 bases, with 18 bases between the two germline ends. The CDR3 bases are TGTGCCAGCAGCCCCCCCGCGGGAATGCGAAATGAGCAGTTCTTC. Its protein product is CASSPPAGMRNEQFF. The variable domain in full, completed from reference TRBV7-9 and TRBJ2-1, reads DTGVSQNPRHKITKRGQNVTFRCDPISEHNRLYWYRQTLGQGPEFLTYFQNEAQLEKSRLLSDRFSAERPKGSFSTLEIQRTEQGDSAMYLCASSPPAGMRNEQFFGPGTRLTVL.

The chain recombines TRBV6-6 with TRBJ1-2; D call uncertain. With 0 bases removed from V and 3 bases from J, the gap between germline ends came to 2 bases. The germline CDR1 and CDR2 sequences are MNHNY and SVGAGI (reference sequence). The CDR3 sequence is 12 residues long. The CDR3 DNA follows: TGTGCCAGCAGTTACTCTGACTATGGCTACACCTTC. Translation: CASSYSDYGYTF.

This clone was recorded only once. The chain employs TRBV5-8 and TRBJ1-6; TRBD1 matches 7 bases. The CDR3 covers 15 residues. Germline CDR1 reads SGHTS; CDR2 reads YDEGEE. Germline trimming cut 0 bases from V and 4 bases from J; bases unmatched to any gene: 1. The CDR3 DNA reads TGTGCCAGCAGCTTGGGACAGGGATATAATTCACCCCTCCACTTT. It is translated as CASSLGQGYNSPLHF.

This clone was seen more than once but under ten times. The chain carries TRBV6-5 and TRBJ2-5; D possibly matches TRBD1 or TRBD2 (5 bases each). The germline V gene has CDR1 MNHEY and CDR2 SVGAGI. V dropped 6 bases and J dropped 4 bases, with 12 bases sitting between them. This CDR3 is built from 13 residues. The CDR3 protein is CASSPGRRETQYF. CDR3 bases: TGTGCCAGCAGCCCGGGACGCCGAGAGACCCAGTACTTC.

J is TRBJ2-7 and V is TRBV6-6; D is unresolved. The CDR3 totals 12 residues. CDR1 is MNHNY, CDR2 SVGAGI, per germline (reference sequence). V dropped 2 bases and J dropped 4 bases, with 6 bases sitting between them. Written as DNA, the CDR3 is TGTGCCAGCAGTTACAAGGCGTACGAGCAGTACTTC. Translated: CASSYKAYEQYF.

This chain connects TRBV10-2 to TRBJ1-5, with D hard to call. The germline CDR1 and CDR2 sequences are WSHSY and SAAADI. This CDR3 comprises 14 residues. V was pared by 5 bases and J by 7 bases, with 15 bases between. CDR3 coding DNA: TGCGCCAGCAGTCCCGGGAAGAACGAACAGCCCCAGCATTTT. It is translated as CASSPGKNEQPQHF.

This clone was observed a few times. This rearrangement joins TRBV27 to TRBJ1-5, with D possibly being TRBD1 (6 bases). The V end lost 2 bases, the J end lost 0 bases, and 11 bases lay between the germline ends. This CDR3 contains 16 residues. The V gene's germline CDR1 is MNHEY and CDR2 SMNVEV (reference sequence). The CDR3 coding sequence is TGTGCCAGCAGTTTAACTACAGGGTATAGCAATCAGCCCCAGCATTTT. This encodes CASSLTTGYSNQPQHF.

The rearrangement joins TRBV28 to TRBJ2-5; 9 nucleotides agree with TRBD2. With V trimmed by 6 bases and J by 3 bases, 2 bases remained unmatched. CDR3 length: 13 amino acids. Per germline, CDR1 MDHEN and CDR2 SYDVKM. The CDR3 loop is CASRLAGEETQYF. CDR3 bases: TGTGCCAGCAGGTTAGCGGGGGAAGAGACCCAGTACTTC.

The V gene is TRBV5-4, the J gene TRBJ1-2; 8 bases align to TRBD1. Per the germline V gene, CDR1 is SGHNT and CDR2 is YYREEE (reference sequence). V lost 4 bases and J lost 4; bases outside the gene matches: 12. The CDR3 loop spans 16 amino acids. CDR3 sequence (DNA): TGTGCCAGCAGCCCCCGTGACAGGGGACGTTTCTATGGCTACACCTTC. This gives the protein CASSPRDRGRFYGYTF. The full variable domain, completed using reference TRBV5-4 and TRBJ1-2, is ETGVTQSPTHLIKTRGQQVTLRCSSQSGHNTVSWYQQALGQGPQFIFQYYREEENGRGNFPPRFSGLQFPNYSSELNVNALELDDSALYLCASSPRDRGRFYGYTFGSGTRLTVV.

This chain joins TRBV4-2 and TRBJ2-5; 8 nucleotides agree with TRBD1. CDR3 length: 17 amino acids. Germline-derived CDR1 and CDR2 are LGHNA and YNFKEQ. V lost 0 bases, J lost 2 bases, and 8 bases stayed unmatched. The CDR3 region has the DNA TGTGCCAGCAGCCAAGAAAGGGCAGGGGGCGCTCAAGAGACCCAGTACTTC. Translating it yields CASSQERAGGAQETQYF.

The V and J genes are TRBV7-9 and TRBJ2-4, with 7 bases aligning to TRBD1. There are 14 residues in the CDR3. Germline CDR1 and CDR2: SEHNR and FQNEAQ (reference sequence). The trim removed 4 bases at V and 6 bases at J, leaving 6 bases unmatched. This chain's CDR3 is CASSSGTARNIQYF. Here the CDR3 DNA reads TGTGCCAGCAGCTCCGGGACAGCGAGAAACATTCAGTACTTC. The whole variable domain, remainder taken from reference TRBV7-9 and TRBJ2-4, is DTGVSQNPRHKITKRGQNVTFRCDPISEHNRLYWYRQTLGQGPEFLTYFQNEAQLEKSRLLSDRFSAERPKGSFSTLEIQRTEQGDSAMYLCASSSGTARNIQYFGAGTRLSVL.

The chain carries TRBV4-3 and TRBJ1-1; tentatively, D is TRBD1 (5 bases). V dropped 0 bases and J dropped 1 base, with 9 bases sitting between them. Germline CDR1 and CDR2: LGHNA and YSLEER. There are 15 residues in the CDR3. In DNA form, the CDR3 reads TGCGCCAGCAGCCAAGAATCCGGGGGGAACACTGAAGCTTTCTTT. It is translated as CASSQESGGNTEAFF.

This clone was seen a handful of times. The CDR3 loop is CASSQPVGRGNTEAFF. CDR3 DNA sequence: TGTGCCAGCAGCCAACCCGTTGGGAGGGGAAACACTGAAGCTTTCTTT. This rearrangement joins TRBV4-2 to TRBJ1-1; TRBD1 is a possible D gene (5 bases). V was shortened by 2 bases and J by 2 bases, with 15 bases between the two germline ends. The germline V gene has CDR1 LGHNA and CDR2 YNFKEQ. The CDR3 covers 16 residues.

This clone appeared a single time. The V and J genes are TRBV7-2 and TRBJ1-2; 8 bases match TRBD1. The V segment lost 3 bases and the J segment 2 bases; nucleotides outside the gene matches: 11. The CDR3 is 17 amino acids. The V gene's germline CDR1 is SGHTA and CDR2 FQGNSA. The CDR3 loop is CASSFTKGTGRNYGYTF. The CDR3 DNA reads TGTGCCAGCAGCTTCACCAAGGGGACAGGACGGAACTATGGCTACACCTTC.

The chain employs TRBV29-1 and TRBJ1-4; D may be TRBD1 (6 bases). V was shortened by 7 bases and J by 2 bases, with 14 bases between the two germline ends. CDR3 size: 14 residues. Germline V gene sequence: CDR1 SQVTM, CDR2 ANQGSEA. The DNA for the CDR3 is TGCAGCGCCTACAGGGAAGGCACTAATGAAAAACTGTTTTTT. It specifies CSAYREGTNEKLFF.

The chain employs TRBV28 and TRBJ1-2; unclear D gene. The CDR3 is 12 amino acids. Germline V CDR1 and CDR2: MDHEN, SYDVKM. Trimming took off 6 bases at V and 8 bases at J, with 13 bases between the two ends. Here the CDR3 reads CASRDFLWGYTF. The DNA of the CDR3 is TGTGCCAGCAGGGACTTTTTATGGGGCTACACCTTC.

This chain uses TRBV10-2 with TRBJ2-1; D is possibly TRBD1 or TRBD2 (5 bases each). In germline, CDR1 is WSHSY, CDR2 SAAADI. Between the trimmed V and J ends, which lost 4 bases and 7 bases, there was a span of 11 bases. The CDR3 has 13 amino acids. The CDR3 here is CASSGGTRNEQFF. The CDR3 DNA is TGCGCCAGCAGTGGGGGGACGAGGAATGAGCAGTTCTTC.

CDR3 sequence reads: CSPRLGLAGITYNEQFF. The DNA for the CDR3 is TGCAGCCCCCGATTGGGACTAGCGGGGATTACGTACAATGAGCAGTTCTTC. The chain has TRBV29-1 and TRBJ2-1; TRBD2 aligns across 13 bases. Trimming at V came to 8 bases and at J to 4 bases, leaving 14 bases not matched to a gene. This CDR3 is 17 amino acids long. In germline, CDR1 is SQVTM, CDR2 ANQGSEA.

The chain has TRBV30 and TRBJ1-1, with a weak D call TRBD1 (5 bases). This CDR3 region has 13 residues. Trimming left V 5 bases short and J 0 bases short, with 10 bases between. CDR1 is GTSNPN and CDR2 is SVGIG in the germline V gene (reference sequence). The CDR3 region has the DNA TGTGCCTGGTCTCGGGGCTTGAACACTGAAGCTTTCTTT. Translated: CAWSRGLNTEAFF.

The rearrangement uses TRBV6-6 and TRBJ2-1, with D perhaps TRBD2 (7 bases). V was trimmed by 4 bases and J by 5 bases, leaving 18 bases between them. This CDR3 spans 16 amino acids. Germline CDR1 MNHNY, CDR2 SVGAGI (reference sequence). The CDR3 spells CASSSQIGGVNNEQFF. In DNA, the CDR3 is TGTGCCAGCAGTTCCCAAATAGGGGGGGTCAACAATGAGCAGTTCTTC.